The 29 T cell receptor beta chains given below trace back to one sample, sequenced in a study of CD8+CD57+ T cells in acquired aplastic anemia (dated by TCRdb to 2016 to 2018). The run used an Illumina HiSeq 2000. Genomic DNA served as template for TCR beta VDJ combination and CDR3 sequence profiling. In TCRdb, the public reads were trimmed at Q25 with fastp and aligned with MiXCR, with productive beta chains retained. Each record represents a unique CDR3 protein, reported with the most common genes and DNA among its rows. Across this sample there are about 270,000 distinct CDR3 sequences, with about 56% seen only once. The ten biggest clones cover less than 10% of the sample. The specimen sequenced was sorted CD4+, CD8+, or CD8+CD57+ T cells (not recorded which) from PBMCs. The receptors stem from a human donor with severe aplastic anemia or a healthy control (not recorded which).

This clonotype was detected ten times or more. The rearrangement uses TRBV28 and TRBJ1-4; no firm D call. Trimming pared 5 bases from V and 8 bases from J, leaving 6 bases between. The CDR3 runs to 11 residues. The germline V gene encodes CDR1 MDHEN and CDR2 SYDVKM. This CDR3 is CASSLREKLFF. In DNA form, the CDR3 reads TGTGCCAGCAGTCTCCGGGAAAAACTGTTTTTT.

The chain is built from TRBV24-1 and TRBJ1-5, with D unresolved. The germline V gene has CDR1 KGHDR and CDR2 SFDVKD. Deletions cut 4 bases from V and 4 bases from J, with 7 bases between. The CDR3 loop spans 13 amino acids. CDR3 DNA: TGTGCCACCAGTGAAGGGTTTAATCAGCCCCAGCATTTT. Residues: CATSEGFNQPQHF.

V is TRBV10-2 and J is TRBJ2-3, with a possible D match to TRBD2 (6 bases). The CDR3 covers 14 residues. The ends were cut back, 7 bases at V and 2 bases at J, with 13 bases in the middle. CDR1 is WSHSY, CDR2 SAAADI, per germline. CDR3 loop: CASKTGLITDTQYF. The DNA of the CDR3 is TGCGCCAGCAAAACGGGACTGATCACAGATACGCAGTATTTT.

The chain uses TRBV4-3 and TRBJ2-1; no definite D call. Per the germline V gene, CDR1 is LGHNA and CDR2 is YSLEER. CDR3 length: 16 amino acids. The V gene lost 0 bases and the J gene lost 0 bases, with 9 bases spanning the gap. CDR3 sequence (DNA): TGCGCCAGCAGCCAAGATCCTTGGAGCTCCTACAATGAGCAGTTCTTC. Its protein is CASSQDPWSSYNEQFF.

V and J are TRBV2 and TRBJ1-6, with D uncertain. Between the trimmed V and J ends, which lost 6 bases and 16 bases, there was a span of 10 bases. The CDR3 covers 10 residues. The germline gives CDR1 SNHLY, CDR2 FYNNEI. The CDR3 DNA reads TGTGCCAGCAGAACCGACCGTCTCCACTTT. Translation: CASRTDRLHF.

In its sample, this clonotype was seen many times. This chain links TRBV9 with TRBJ1-6, with D maybe TRBD1 (6 bases). The CDR3 extends over 15 amino acids. The V end lost 4 bases, the J end lost 7 bases, and 15 bases lay between the germline ends. From germline, CDR1 is SGDLS and CDR2 YYNGEE. CDR3 region: CASSPQGLGNSPLHF. DNA of the CDR3: TGTGCCAGCAGCCCGCAGGGGTTAGGGAATTCACCCCTCCACTTT.

The count of this clonotype is one. This sequence joins TRBV7-2 and TRBJ2-7; a weak D match, TRBD1 (5 bases). Trimming shortened V by 4 bases and J by 0 bases, and 10 bases separated the two germline ends. CDR1 is SGHTA and CDR2 is FQGNSA in the germline V gene. The CDR3 is 14 residues long. CDR3 sequence (DNA): TGTGCCAGCAGCTCTTCAGGGATCTCCTACGAGCAGTACTTC. This gives the protein CASSSSGISYEQYF.

Remarks on this clonotype: A single base separates this from a much larger clone, so it may be a read error. The chain uses TRBV30 and TRBJ2-7; D not certain. This CDR3 contains 13 residues. Germline V gene lookup returns CDR1 GTSNPN and CDR2 SVGIG (reference sequence). This chain's CDR3 is CAWGVLPGYEQYF. Here the CDR3 DNA reads TGTGCCTGGGGTGTTCTTCCTGGCTACGAGCAGTACTTC.

The chain has TRBV2 and TRBJ2-3; D assignment may be TRBD1 or TRBD2 (6 bases each). Trimming removed 7 bases at V and 6 bases at J, with 23 bases between. CDR1 and CDR2 from the germline V gene are SNHLY and FYNNEI. The CDR3 is made up of 16 amino acids. CDR3 sequence: CASIGDRQTGEDTQYF. The CDR3 DNA reads as TGTGCCAGCATTGGCGACAGGCAAACGGGGGAGGATACGCAGTATTTT.

This chain uses TRBV7-3 with TRBJ2-2; unclear D gene. The germline V gene encodes CDR1 SGHTA and CDR2 FQGTGA. V dropped 5 bases and J dropped 1 base, with 5 bases sitting between them. There are 13 residues in the CDR3. The CDR3 sequence is CASSKLNTGELFF. The CDR3 bases are TGTGCCAGCAGCAAACTGAACACCGGGGAGCTGTTTTTT.

The DNA of the CDR3 is TGTGCCAGTAGTATACGGGGAGGCTATTCACCCCTCCACTTT. It specifies CASSIRGGYSPLHF. The V call is TRBV19, the J call TRBJ1-6; no definite D call. Germline CDR1 is LNHDA and CDR2 is SQIVND (reference sequence). The CDR3 has 14 residues. The ends were cut back, 2 bases at V and 8 bases at J, with 10 bases in the middle. The full variable domain, its missing parts supplied by reference TRBV19 and TRBJ1-6, is DGGITQSPKYLFRKEGQNVTLSCEQNLNHDAMYWYRQDPGQGLRLIYYSQIVNDFQKGDIAEGYSVSREKKESFPLTVTSAQKNPTAFYLCASSIRGGYSPLHFGNGTRLTVT.

At least ten counts were recorded for this clonotype. The chain recombines TRBV15 with TRBJ2-7, with D possibly being TRBD1 or TRBD2 (5 bases each). Between the trimmed V and J ends, which lost 0 bases and 2 bases, there was a span of 8 bases. The CDR3 is 14 residues long. Germline V lookup: CDR1 LNHNV, CDR2 YYDKDF (reference sequence). CDR3 residues: CATSREEGPYEQYF. The CDR3 nucleotides are TGTGCCACCAGCAGAGAAGAGGGACCCTACGAGCAGTACTTC.

The chain couples TRBV2 to TRBJ2-7; 9 nucleotides agree with TRBD1. CDR3 length: 14 residues. V dropped 8 bases and J dropped 5; count of bases not matched to a gene: 10. Germline values: CDR1 SNHLY, CDR2 FYNNEI. The CDR3 DNA follows: TGTGCCAGCGGTAGGACAGGGGTCTACGACGAGCAGTACTTC. Encoded protein: CASGRTGVYDEQYF.

This clonotype was seen once. The V gene is TRBV2, the J gene TRBJ2-7, with 14 bases lining up with TRBD2. Germline values: CDR1 SNHLY, CDR2 FYNNEI. The CDR3 covers 16 residues. J lost 0 bases, V lost 7 bases, and 5 bases had no gene match. CDR3 bases: TGTGCCAGCACCGCCGGACTAGCGGGGGGCTCCTACGAGCAGTACTTC. This translates into CASTAGLAGGSYEQYF.

The V and J genes are TRBV7-3 and TRBJ1-3, with TRBD1 matching over 7 bases. This CDR3 spans 15 amino acids. With 5 bases clipped from V and 2 bases from J, the junction kept 6 bases outside the gene matches. Germline CDR1 SGHTA, CDR2 FQGTGA. The CDR3 bases are TGTGCCAGCAGCCTCAACAGGGGAGCTGGAAACACCATATATTTT. Amino acid sequence: CASSLNRGAGNTIYF.

This clonotype was seen more than once but under ten times. This chain uses TRBV7-9 with TRBJ2-7; 7 bases fit TRBD1. V shed 0 bases and J 0 bases; nucleotides not matched to a gene: 11. Germline V lookup: CDR1 SEHNR, CDR2 FQNEAQ (reference sequence). The CDR3 length is 18 residues. The CDR3 is CASSLAGRDSVSSYEQYF. In DNA, the CDR3 is TGTGCCAGCAGCTTAGCGGGTCGGGACAGTGTTAGCTCCTACGAGCAGTACTTC.

The chain is built from TRBV7-6 and TRBJ1-3; a weak D match, TRBD1 (5 bases). Germline V gene sequence: CDR1 SGHVS, CDR2 FNYEAQ. V was pared by 0 bases and J by 3 bases, with 15 bases between. This CDR3 spans 17 amino acids. CDR3 in DNA: TGTGCCAGCAGCTTAGCCCCGCACAGGCTTGGTGGAAACACCATATATTTT. Protein sequence: CASSLAPHRLGGNTIYF.

This sequence joins TRBV7-8 and TRBJ1-5, with D perhaps matching TRBD1 (6 bases). The CDR3 loop spans 14 amino acids. V lost 5 bases and J 9 bases, leaving 17 bases between the germline ends. The germline gives CDR1 SGHVS, CDR2 FQNEAQ. The DNA of the CDR3 is TGTGCCAGCAGCCCGTTGGGGGCAGCGCGGCCCCAGCATTTT. This encodes CASSPLGAARPQHF.

This clonotype was seen many times. The V and J genes are TRBV24-1 and TRBJ2-2; TRBD1 aligns across 8 bases. V lost 9 bases, J lost 0 bases, and 2 bases stayed unmatched. Germline lookup yields CDR1 KGHDR and CDR2 SFDVKD. CDR3 length: 14 residues. CDR3 sequence: CATGQGPNTGELFF. The CDR3 DNA sequence: TGTGCCACCGGACAGGGACCGAACACCGGGGAGCTGTTTTTT.

In regard to this clonotype: This likely comes from a read error, as the CDR3 has no conserved phenylalanine or tryptophan at its end. The chain carries TRBV7-2 and TRBJ2-5, with 13 bases aligning to TRBD2. The CDR3 has 17 residues. V dropped 5 bases and J dropped 3; count of bases not matched to a gene: 9. Germline V gene sequence: CDR1 SGHTA, CDR2 FQGNSA. The CDR3 coding sequence is TGTGCCAGCAGCGAAACTCCGGGACTAGCGGGGAAAGAGACCCAGTACCTC. Translated: CASSETPGLAGKETQYL.

V gene TRBV7-9 combines with J gene TRBJ2-7, with 9 bases matching TRBD2. The CDR3 runs to 17 residues. Looked up from germline, CDR1 is SEHNR and CDR2 is FQNEAQ (reference sequence). Trimming cost V 6 bases and J 0 bases; bases outside gene matches: 12. The CDR3 loop is CASSPAGGGSNSYEQYF. CDR3 DNA sequence: TGTGCCAGCAGTCCAGCGGGGGGCGGGTCGAACTCCTACGAGCAGTACTTC.

This clonotype was seen repeatedly, ten times or more. This chain connects TRBV9 to TRBJ2-3; the match to TRBD2 covers 14 bases. The trim removed 3 bases at V and 1 base at J, leaving 7 bases unmatched. Germline V gene sequence: CDR1 SGDLS, CDR2 YYNGEE. The CDR3 runs to 18 residues. CDR3: CASSAGLAGADRTDTQYF. In nucleotides, the CDR3 is TGTGCCAGCAGCGCGGGACTAGCGGGGGCCGACCGCACAGATACGCAGTATTTT.

This chain links TRBV19 with TRBJ2-6; no firm D call. The CDR3 runs to 15 residues. The V and J ends lost 0 bases and 0 bases respectively, with 3 bases between them. Germline assignment: CDR1 LNHDA and CDR2 SQIVND (reference sequence). The CDR3 DNA is TGTGCCAGTAGTATAGAACTCTCTGGGGCCAACGTCCTGACTTTC. Translation: CASSIELSGANVLTF.

The sample holds many counts of this clonotype. This rearrangement joins TRBV5-1 to TRBJ1-1; no definite D call. The V and J ends lost 1 base and 10 bases respectively, with 29 bases between them. The germline CDR1 and CDR2 sequences are SGHRS and YFSETQ. This CDR3 region has 18 residues. CDR3: CASSLSLFVVGGLDVAFF. The CDR3 DNA follows: TGCGCCAGCAGCTTGTCTCTGTTTGTGGTCGGTGGATTGGATGTAGCTTTCTTT.

V usage is TRBV15 and J usage is TRBJ1-4; D perhaps matches TRBD1 (5 bases). V was shortened by 0 bases and J by 7 bases, with 15 bases between the two germline ends. The germline V gene encodes CDR1 LNHNV and CDR2 YYDKDF (reference sequence). The CDR3 has 16 residues. The CDR3 DNA reads TGTGCCACCAGCAGAGATCTGGCAGGGACGGGTGAAAAACTGTTTTTT. As protein: CATSRDLAGTGEKLFF.

The table lists this clonotype with a few counts. V gene TRBV29-1 combines with J gene TRBJ1-1; D is possibly TRBD1 (6 bases). This CDR3 comprises 11 residues. V was cut by 3 bases and J by 7 bases, with 9 bases left in between. CDR1 and CDR2 from the germline V gene are SQVTM and ANQGSEA. The CDR3 bases are TGCAGCGTTGACCAGGGGTTTGAAGCTTTCTTT. Its translation: CSVDQGFEAFF.

This clonotype was observed at least ten times. The chain links TRBV28 to TRBJ2-7; tentative D call: TRBD2 (6 bases). Looked up from germline, CDR1 is MDHEN and CDR2 is SYDVKM. The CDR3 has 12 residues. V was shortened by 5 bases and J by 6 bases, with 11 bases between the two germline ends. The CDR3 nucleotides read TGTGCCAGCAGTGTCTGGCGGGGCGAGCAGTACTTC. Its translation is CASSVWRGEQYF.

The chain links TRBV19 to TRBJ2-6; 12 nucleotides line up with TRBD2. The V gene's germline CDR1 is LNHDA and CDR2 SQIVND (reference sequence). Unmatched junction bases numbered 4, after V lost 4 bases and J lost 3 bases. CDR3 length: 17 residues. The CDR3 protein is CASSTLAGGYGANVLTF. The CDR3, as DNA: TGTGCCAGTAGTACTCTAGCGGGAGGGTATGGGGCCAACGTCCTGACTTTC. The whole variable domain, filled in from reference TRBV19 and TRBJ2-6, reads DGGITQSPKYLFRKEGQNVTLSCEQNLNHDAMYWYRQDPGQGLRLIYYSQIVNDFQKGDIAEGYSVSREKKESFPLTVTSAQKNPTAFYLCASSTLAGGYGANVLTFGAGSRLTVL.

Many counts were recorded for this clonotype. The chain joins TRBV12-3 or TRBV12-4 to TRBJ2-5; the D is unclear. The CDR3 loop spans 11 amino acids. Trimming removed 6 bases at V and 2 bases at J, with 4 bases between. CDR3 DNA: TGTGCCAGCAGCTTTCAAGAGACCCAGTACTTC. This codes for CASSFQETQYF.